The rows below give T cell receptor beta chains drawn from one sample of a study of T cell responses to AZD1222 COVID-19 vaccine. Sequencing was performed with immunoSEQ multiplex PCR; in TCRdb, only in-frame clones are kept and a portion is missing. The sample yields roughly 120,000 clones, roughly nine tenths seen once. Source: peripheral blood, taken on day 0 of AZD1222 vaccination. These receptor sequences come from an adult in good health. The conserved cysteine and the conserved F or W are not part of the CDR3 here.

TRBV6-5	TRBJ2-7	ASSMDRGYEQY
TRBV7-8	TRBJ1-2	ASTLGDTSYGYT
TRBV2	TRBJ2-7	ASSVPSGGTTYEQY
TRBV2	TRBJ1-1	ASSEVVTNTEAF
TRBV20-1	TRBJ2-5	SASRGHQETQY
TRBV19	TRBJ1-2	ASSTYRGRSYGYT
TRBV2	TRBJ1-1	ASSQGDGTEAF
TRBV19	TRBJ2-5	ASSKTGISGKETQY
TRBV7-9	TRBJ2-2	ASSLTPGRGIPGELF
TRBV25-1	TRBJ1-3	ASNQGGNSGNTIY
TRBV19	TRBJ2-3	ASSTAGTSGRNTQY
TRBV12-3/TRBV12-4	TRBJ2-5	ASSLRETQY
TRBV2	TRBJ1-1	ATEGHPNTEAF
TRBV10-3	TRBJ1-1	AMAGDGQKAF
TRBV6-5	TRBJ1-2	ASSYSGGRNYGYT
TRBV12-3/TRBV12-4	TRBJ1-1	ASSPKGRPEAF
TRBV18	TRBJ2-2	ASSPRVDANTGELF
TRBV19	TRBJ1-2	ASRLRDGVAGYT
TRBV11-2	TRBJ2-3	ASSPTSLGNTQY
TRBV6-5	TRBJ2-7	ASSYGSAGGSYEQY
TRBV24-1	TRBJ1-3	ATSDSTVPNTIY
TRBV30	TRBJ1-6	AWCVSSSYNSPLH
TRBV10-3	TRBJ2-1	ASEEGVTYNEQF
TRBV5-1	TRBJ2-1	ASSLAASASPEGQF
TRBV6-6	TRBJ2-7	ASSPRDYYEQY
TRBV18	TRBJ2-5	ASSPALGEKETQY
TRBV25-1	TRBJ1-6	ASQIYSGSPLH
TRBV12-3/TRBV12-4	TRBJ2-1	ASSFSDSSEQF
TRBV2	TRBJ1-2	ASSLQGAEYGYT